Following are 10 T cell receptor beta chains from one sample sequenced in a study of T cell repertoires in cytomegalovirus infection. These TCRs' antigens remain unknown. TCRdb processed the reads anew with MiXCR; each CDR3 protein has one entry. The table includes about 920,000 distinct CDR3 sequences, around 32% detected once. The sequences come from cultured CD8+ T cells from PBMCs, collected from culture after CMV antigen stimulation. All receptors derive from a human donor in good health (CMV status not recorded). Some clones in this sample may be carry-over from other donors' samples.

The sample holds a few counts of this clonotype. This chain links TRBV29-1 with TRBJ2-6; D remains ambiguous. CDR1 and CDR2 (germline): SQVTM, ANQGSEA. The CDR3 contains 14 residues. The V and J ends lost 3 bases and 9 bases respectively, with 15 bases between them. The CDR3 nucleotides read TGCAGCGTTGATCAGGAAACCCGGGTCAACGTCCTGACTTTC. This encodes CSVDQETRVNVLTF.

The rearrangement links TRBV6-6 to TRBJ1-1; possible D gene TRBD1, 5 bases. Germline CDR1 and CDR2: MNHNY and SVGAGI (reference sequence). Trimming removed 2 bases from V and 5 bases from J, with 18 bases in between. CDR3 size: 16 residues. CDR3 sequence reads: CASSYTLQVAETEAFF. The DNA for the CDR3 is TGTGCCAGCAGTTACACACTACAGGTTGCTGAGACTGAAGCTTTCTTT.

The chain carries TRBV6-1 and TRBJ1-1; no clear D gene. Germline-derived CDR1 and CDR2 are MNHNS and SASEGT. The CDR3 has 14 residues. Trimming removed 11 bases from V and 1 base from J, with 17 bases in between. The CDR3, as DNA: TGTGCCGCCAAGGCAGCCCCCTCGAACACTGAAGCTTTCTTT. It translates to CAAKAAPSNTEAFF.

In this sample, this clonotype turned up once. The chain links TRBV4-1 to TRBJ2-2; 10 bases map to TRBD2. The trim removed 4 bases at V and 0 bases at J, leaving 11 bases unmatched. There are 19 residues in the CDR3. Germline CDR1 is MGHRA and CDR2 is YSYEKL. CDR3 residues: CASSLQDSTSGANTGELFF. For the CDR3, the DNA is TGCGCCAGCAGCCTCCAAGACAGCACTAGCGGGGCGAACACCGGGGAGCTGTTTTTT.

CDR3 loop: CASSLWQGPNTGELFF. In DNA form, the CDR3 reads TGTGCCAGCAGTTTGTGGCAGGGCCCAAACACCGGGGAGCTGTTTTTT. V is TRBV28 and J is TRBJ2-2; D may be TRBD1 (5 bases). V shed 3 bases and J shed 2 bases, with 13 bases lying between them. The CDR3 runs to 16 residues. The germline gives CDR1 MDHEN, CDR2 SYDVKM.

This rearrangement joins TRBV7-9 to TRBJ2-1, with D possibly being TRBD2 (5 bases). Germline-derived CDR1 and CDR2 are SEHNR and FQNEAQ (reference sequence). V lost 3 bases and J 7 bases, leaving 13 bases between the germline ends. CDR3 size: 14 residues. The CDR3 loop is CASSLGAPTNEQFF. The CDR3 region has the DNA TGTGCCAGCAGCTTGGGAGCTCCTACAAATGAGCAGTTCTTC.

Many counts were recorded for this clonotype. The rearrangement uses TRBV7-3 and TRBJ2-1; D may match TRBD1 or TRBD2 (6 bases each). V gave up 8 bases and J gave up 0 bases, with 17 bases separating them. Per germline, CDR1 SGHTA and CDR2 FQGTGA. The CDR3 is made up of 16 amino acids. CDR3 sequence (DNA): TGTGCCAGCGGGTTCTCGGGGGCCAGCTCCTACAATGAGCAGTTCTTC. Amino acid sequence: CASGFSGASSYNEQFF.

The rearrangement uses TRBV29-1 and TRBJ2-1; possible D gene TRBD1, 5 bases. The germline CDR1 and CDR2 sequences are SQVTM and ANQGSEA. V lost 2 bases, J lost 5 bases, and 16 bases lay in between. This CDR3 has 15 amino acids. In DNA form, the CDR3 reads TGCAGCGTTGAACTACAGGAACGAAGGGACAATGAGCAGTTCTTC. Translating gives CSVELQERRDNEQFF.

Many counts were recorded for this clonotype. The genes are TRBV7-6 and TRBJ2-1; D gene uncertain. Trimming cost V 2 bases and J 6 bases, with 11 bases left between them. The CDR3 sequence is 14 residues long. Per germline, CDR1 SGHVS and CDR2 FNYEAQ. The CDR3 here is CASSLLAPSNEQFF. For the CDR3, the DNA is TGTGCCAGCAGCTTATTGGCTCCCTCCAATGAGCAGTTCTTC. Full variable domain (remainder filled in from reference TRBV7-6 and TRBJ2-1): GAGVSQSPRYKVTKRGQDVALRCDPISGHVSLYWYRQALGQGPEFLTYFNYEAQQDKSGLPNDRFSAERPEGSISTLTIQRTEQRDSAMYRCASSLLAPSNEQFFGPGTRLTVL.

The table lists this clonotype with a few counts. The chain carries TRBV7-3 and TRBJ2-3; 10 bases line up with TRBD2. The J segment lost 4 bases and the V segment lost 5 bases, leaving 9 bases of the junction unmatched. CDR3 size: 16 residues. In germline, CDR1 is SGHTA, CDR2 FQGTGA. The CDR3 DNA is TGTGCCAGCAGCGCGTTTAGCGGGGGGATTCCAGATACGCAGTATTTT. Its translation is CASSAFSGGIPDTQYF. Complete variable domain (other parts from reference TRBV7-3 and TRBJ2-3): GAGVSQTPSNKVTEKGKYVELRCDPISGHTALYWYRQSLGQGPEFLIYFQGTGAADDSGLPNDRFFAVRPEGSVSTLKIQRTERGDSAVYLCASSAFSGGIPDTQYFGPGTRLTVL.